These 26 T cell receptor beta chains were sequenced from one sample in a study of T cells in Graves' hyperthyroidism and ophthalmopathy. Researchers took RNA transcripts and amplified the TCR beta CDR3 regions from them. The HTBI primer set was used in a first-round RT-PCR of the TCR CDR3. TCRdb reanalysed the multiplex PCR reads using MiXCR and keeps one entry per CDR3 protein. The data hold around 580,000 distinct CDR3 sequences, with approximately 44% observed a single time. The material sequenced was peripheral blood or thyroid tissue (not recorded which). The receptors derive from a woman aged 18-30 years with Graves' hyperthyroidism.

The chain links TRBV29-1 to TRBJ2-5; 8 nucleotides agree with TRBD1. This CDR3 region has 14 residues. Germline CDR1 and CDR2: SQVTM and ANQGSEA. V lost 8 bases and J lost 5; bases outside the gene matches: 13. DNA for the CDR3: TGCAGCCTCCCGGACAGGGTCGGTTCTGAGACCCAGTACTTC. It is translated as CSLPDRVGSETQYF.

A few counts support this clonotype. This chain's CDR3 is CASTGLRSDIQYF. Written as DNA, the CDR3 is TGTGCCAGCACGGGACTACGAAGTGACATTCAGTACTTC. The gene calls are TRBV2 and TRBJ2-4; 7 bases are shared with TRBD2. The length of the CDR3 is 13 residues. The V gene's germline CDR1 is SNHLY and CDR2 FYNNEI. The V segment lost 7 bases and the J segment 8 bases; nucleotides outside the gene matches: 8.

This clonotype was recorded at least ten times. In DNA, the CDR3 is TGCGCCAGCAGCGGGGGACAGAAAAATTCACCCCTCCACTTT. This sequence encodes CASSGGQKNSPLHF. This chain links TRBV5-1 with TRBJ1-6; 7 bases are shared with TRBD1. Per germline, CDR1 SGHRS and CDR2 YFSETQ. The CDR3 spans 14 residues. J lost 7 bases, V lost 4 bases, and 5 bases had no gene match.

This clonotype was seen at least ten times. V is TRBV19 and J is TRBJ1-1; D unresolved. Trimming removed 3 bases at V and 2 bases at J, with 7 bases between. The CDR3 sequence is 13 residues long. Germline V CDR1 and CDR2: LNHDA, SQIVND (reference sequence). The CDR3 DNA follows: TGTGCCAGTAGTATGTCAGCAAACACTGAAGCTTTCTTT. Its translation: CASSMSANTEAFF.

This clonotype was picked up many times. This sequence joins TRBV20-1 and TRBJ2-3; D gene uncertain. The CDR3 covers 15 residues. The V end lost 1 base, the J end lost 0 bases, and 11 bases lay between the germline ends. Per germline, CDR1 DFQATT and CDR2 SNEGSKA (reference sequence). The CDR3 loop is CSARVSASSTDTQYF. The CDR3 nucleotides are TGCAGTGCTAGAGTCTCAGCCTCTAGCACAGATACGCAGTATTTT.

This clonotype was recorded a few times. The chain uses TRBV7-8 and TRBJ2-3, with 10 bases aligning to TRBD2. The CDR3 is made up of 18 amino acids. V was pared by 5 bases and J by 5 bases, with 16 bases of the junction left unmatched. CDR1 and CDR2 from the germline V gene are SGHVS and FQNEAQ. CDR3 sequence: CASSTRLASGRVVDTQYF. CDR3 DNA sequence: TGTGCCAGCAGCACCCGATTGGCTAGCGGGAGAGTGGTAGATACGCAGTATTTT.

The CDR3 reads CSARDETWAFF. DNA for the CDR3: TGCAGTGCTAGAGACGAGACCTGGGCTTTCTTT. The chain has TRBV20-1 and TRBJ1-1, with unresolved D. CDR1 and CDR2 from the germline V gene are DFQATT and SNEGSKA (reference sequence). Deletions cut 0 bases from V and 11 bases from J, with 10 bases between. CDR3 length: 11 residues.

This clonotype has at least ten counts. The chain couples TRBV12-3 or TRBV12-4 to TRBJ1-3; weak D call: TRBD1 (5 bases). This CDR3 contains 14 residues. Between the trimmed V and J ends, which lost 6 bases and 8 bases, there was a span of 17 bases. For the CDR3, the DNA is TGTGCCAGCAGAGCCTGGGACCCGGACGACACCATATATTTT. It specifies CASRAWDPDDTIYF.

As to this clonotype: Likely a read error: the CDR3 ends without its conserved phenylalanine or tryptophan. The V gene is TRBV6-6, the J gene TRBJ2-5; 14 nucleotides match TRBD2. This CDR3 has 16 residues. Trimming at V came to 8 bases and at J to 4 bases, leaving 9 bases not matched to a gene. Germline V gene sequence: CDR1 MNHNY, CDR2 SVGAGI (reference sequence). The CDR3 protein is CASGGLAGGLRETQYL. The CDR3 nucleotides are TGTGCCAGCGGCGGACTAGCGGGAGGTCTGCGAGAGACCCAGTACCTC.

The chain links TRBV12-3 or TRBV12-4 to TRBJ2-7, with 8 positions matching TRBD2. The trim removed 6 bases at V and 2 bases at J, leaving 6 bases unmatched. The CDR3 consists of 14 residues. The CDR3 nucleotides are TGTGCCAGCAGAGATACTAGCGGACCCTACGAGCAGTACTTC. This gives the protein CASRDTSGPYEQYF.

This clonotype turned up a few times. The V and J genes are TRBV29-1 and TRBJ2-1; unclear D gene. The CDR3 has 16 amino acids. The V gene's germline CDR1 is SQVTM and CDR2 ANQGSEA. V was clipped by 1 base and J by 0 bases, with 13 bases between them. The CDR3 sequence: CSVEGVERSSYNEQFF. The CDR3, as DNA: TGCAGCGTTGAAGGGGTGGAGAGGAGCTCCTACAATGAGCAGTTCTTC.

This chain connects TRBV10-3 to TRBJ1-4; a possible D gene is TRBD1 (5 bases). V lost 0 bases, J lost 7 bases, and 6 bases lay in between. The CDR3 is made up of 13 amino acids. Germline loops: CDR1 ENHRY, CDR2 SYGVKD. The CDR3 sequence: CAISESGGEKLFF. In DNA, the CDR3 is TGTGCCATCAGTGAGTCGGGGGGTGAAAAACTGTTTTTT.

Details on this clonotype: This likely comes from a read error, as the CDR3 has no conserved phenylalanine or tryptophan at its end. It is unclear where the CDR3 begins or ends on the DNA, so no DNA is shown, and the CDR3 is as TCRdb lists it. V and J are TRBV2 and TRBJ2-1; TRBD2 is the table's D call and was not checked against the DNA. The CDR3 is 13 amino acids long, termini counted. Germline loops: CDR1 SNHLY, CDR2 FYNNEI. CDR3 loop: CASSESRLAGPPY.

The rearrangement uses TRBV11-2 and TRBJ2-1; D uncertain. Germline V lookup: CDR1 SGHAT, CDR2 FQNNGV. Trimming cost V 6 bases and J 3 bases, with 12 bases left between them. The CDR3 extends over 14 amino acids. The CDR3 nucleotides are TGTGCCAGCAGTCCGACTCGACACTACAATGAGCAGTTCTTC. Its translation is CASSPTRHYNEQFF.

Details on this clonotype: This may arise from a read error, as a much more abundant clone is one base away. V usage is TRBV19 and J usage is TRBJ2-2, with 8 bases aligning to TRBD1. The CDR3 extends over 19 amino acids. Germline CDR1 and CDR2: LNHDA and SQIVND (reference sequence). The CDR3 spells CASSRAGGLSWKNTGGLFF. The CDR3 nucleotides are TGTGCCAGTAGTAGGGCAGGGGGCCTGTCCTGGAAGAACACCGGGGGGCTGTTTTTT.

This clonotype was observed at least ten times. The chain uses TRBV9 and TRBJ2-5; 8 bases align to TRBD1. The length of the CDR3 is 14 residues. Per the germline V gene, CDR1 is SGDLS and CDR2 is YYNGEE. Germline trimming cut 3 bases from V and 3 bases from J; bases unmatched to any gene: 4. Here the CDR3 DNA reads TGTGCCAGCAGCGCCAGGACAGGGAAAGAGACCCAGTACTTC. It is translated as CASSARTGKETQYF.

This chain links TRBV12-3 or TRBV12-4 with TRBJ2-5, with 9 bases fitting TRBD1. The V gene end was trimmed by 6 bases and the J gene end by 6 bases; junction bases not matched to a gene: 8. This CDR3 region has 14 residues. This CDR3 is CASRVTGGVQTQYF. The CDR3 DNA reads TGTGCCAGCAGGGTGACAGGGGGAGTGCAGACCCAGTACTTC.

A few counts support this clonotype. V and J are TRBV19 and TRBJ2-7; 13 bases are a match to TRBD2. CDR3 length: 18 amino acids. Germline CDR1 and CDR2: LNHDA and SQIVND (reference sequence). J lost 2 bases, V lost 5 bases, and 12 bases had no gene match. DNA for the CDR3: TGTGCCAGTAGTCCTACGGGGACTAGCGGGACGTGGGCCTACGAGCAGTACTTC. It codes for CASSPTGTSGTWAYEQYF.

V is TRBV10-3 and J is TRBJ2-7; the D gene is possibly TRBD2 (5 bases). V was trimmed by 7 bases and J by 4 bases, leaving 11 bases between them. This CDR3 comprises 12 residues. CDR1 is ENHRY and CDR2 is SYGVKD in the germline V gene. CDR3 region: CAITGEKYEQYF. The CDR3 DNA reads TGTGCCATCACTGGGGAGAAATACGAGCAGTACTTC.

This clonotype was detected ten times or more. This rearrangement joins TRBV20-1 to TRBJ2-5, with 10 bases matching TRBD2. The length of the CDR3 is 15 residues. V lost 5 bases to trimming and J lost 3 bases; unmatched junction nucleotides: 9. CDR1 DFQATT and CDR2 SNEGSKA come from the germline V gene (reference sequence). The DNA of the CDR3 is TGCAGTGCTCCCACGTCTAGCGGGGGTAAAGAGACCCAGTACTTC. It yields the protein CSAPTSSGGKETQYF.

CDR3 coding DNA: TGCAGTGCCAGCAGCTTGGGGGCGAGCAATCAGCCCCAGCATTTT. Translating gives CSASSLGASNQPQHF. The rearrangement links TRBV20-1 to TRBJ1-5, with D possibly being TRBD1 (6 bases). Germline lookup yields CDR1 DFQATT and CDR2 SNEGSKA (reference sequence). The CDR3 covers 15 residues. With 6 bases removed from V and 1 base from J, the gap between germline ends came to 16 bases.

The chain employs TRBV2 and TRBJ1-2; 8 bases match TRBD1. The J segment lost 2 bases and the V segment lost 6 bases, leaving 11 bases of the junction unmatched. The CDR3 consists of 16 residues. Germline V gives CDR1 SNHLY, CDR2 FYNNEI. The CDR3 region is CASSVTGVFLNYGYTF. The DNA for the CDR3 is TGTGCCAGCAGCGTGACAGGGGTTTTCTTGAACTATGGCTACACCTTC.

This clonotype occurred many times. The genes are TRBV20-1 and TRBJ1-2; tentative D call: TRBD1 (5 bases). The CDR3 is made up of 14 amino acids. Per germline, CDR1 DFQATT and CDR2 SNEGSKA (reference sequence). V was cut by 0 bases and J by 7 bases, with 15 bases left in between. The CDR3 protein is CSARDQGSFGGYTF. CDR3 in DNA: TGCAGTGCTAGAGATCAGGGATCTTTTGGTGGCTACACCTTC.

Many counts were recorded for this clonotype. The chain employs TRBV19 and TRBJ2-7, with D perhaps TRBD1 (7 bases). CDR3 length: 13 residues. Trimming took 7 bases from V and 5 from J, leaving 15 bases between them. CDR1 is LNHDA and CDR2 is SQIVND in the germline V gene (reference sequence). In DNA, the CDR3 is TGTGCCAGTAAGCGACAGGGACTGAACGAGCAGTACTTC. Translated: CASKRQGLNEQYF.

The table lists this clonotype with many counts. This chain links TRBV7-3 with TRBJ1-5; the D is unclear. CDR3 size: 13 residues. CDR1 is SGHTA and CDR2 is FQGTGA in the germline V gene. Between the trimmed V and J ends, which lost 4 bases and 10 bases, there was a span of 14 bases. In DNA, the CDR3 is TGTGCCAGCAGCTCCTACATTGGCAGTCCCCAGCATTTT. This translates into CASSSYIGSPQHF.

This clonotype was recorded at least ten times. The chain employs TRBV5-4 and TRBJ2-2, with 12 bases that match TRBD2. Germline CDR1 is SGHNT and CDR2 is YYREEE (reference sequence). This CDR3 is built from 16 residues. Trimming took 3 bases from V and 5 from J; bases not matched to a gene: 5. DNA for the CDR3: TGTGCCAGCAGCTCTGAACTAGCGGGAGGTACCGGGGAGCTGTTTTTT. Residues: CASSSELAGGTGELFF.